Below are 25 T cell receptor beta chains sequenced from a single sample in a study of blood T cell repertoires in COVID-19. TCRdb keeps only in-frame clones here, not all; method: immunoSEQ multiplex PCR. The sample yields 35,000 to 45,000 clones, around 80% seen once. Sequencing was performed on peripheral blood. The receptors originated from a man in his 70s with acute or convalescent COVID-19.

This clone was picked up one time. The J gene is TRBJ2-3, the V gene TRBV6-5; 7 bases line up with TRBD1. V shed 7 bases, J shed 3 bases, and the junction held 7 bases outside the gene matches. Germline CDR1 and CDR2: MNHEY and SVGAGI. The CDR3 is 14 residues long. CDR3 amino acids: CASKDPRGTDTQYF. CDR3 sequence (DNA): TGTGCCAGCAAGGATCCCAGGGGGACAGATACGCAGTATTTT.

As regards this clone: This CDR3 is also generated by other DNA sequences in the sample. The V and J genes are TRBV5-6 and TRBJ2-5; possible D gene TRBD1, 6 bases. This CDR3 has 13 amino acids. Germline V gene data show CDR1 as SGHDT and CDR2 as YYEEEE. Trimming left V 4 bases short and J 1 base short, with 8 bases between. The CDR3 is CASSPTGQETQYF. In DNA form, the CDR3 reads TGTGCCAGCAGCCCGACAGGCCAAGAGACCCAGTACTTC.

This chain connects TRBV7-3 to TRBJ2-5; 11 bases align to TRBD1. Germline V gene lookup returns CDR1 SGHTA and CDR2 FQGTGA. This CDR3 has 15 amino acids. V was clipped by 5 bases and J by 5 bases; unmatched bases: 7. Here the CDR3 DNA reads TGTGCCAGCAGCCTCGGGACAGGGGGTACGGAGACCCAGTACTTC. It specifies CASSLGTGGTETQYF.

The rearrangement joins TRBV19 to TRBJ1-3; D may be TRBD1 (6 bases). The CDR3 consists of 16 residues. Germline assignment: CDR1 LNHDA and CDR2 SQIVND (reference sequence). Trimming cost V 5 bases and J 0 bases, with 14 bases left between them. The CDR3 coding sequence is TGTGCCAGTAGTCCCGGACAGCTACTCTCTGGAAACACCATATATTTT. Residues: CASSPGQLLSGNTIYF.

The rearrangement joins TRBV7-9 to TRBJ1-1; D perhaps matches TRBD1 (5 bases). Germline V gene lookup returns CDR1 SEHNR and CDR2 FQNEAQ (reference sequence). The CDR3 covers 11 residues. The germline V and J ends were trimmed by 2 bases and 8 bases, with 6 bases remaining between them. For the CDR3, the DNA is TGTGCCAGCAGCTTAAGGGGCGAAGCTTTCTTT. Translated, it gives CASSLRGEAFF.

V gene TRBV24-1 combines with J gene TRBJ2-1, with D unresolved. This CDR3 region has 13 residues. Per germline, CDR1 KGHDR and CDR2 SFDVKD. The V end lost 2 bases, the J end lost 3 bases, and 4 bases lay between the germline ends. CDR3 DNA sequence: TGTGCCACCAGTGATTCCATCTACAATGAGCAGTTCTTC. This sequence encodes CATSDSIYNEQFF.

The chain employs TRBV5-4 and TRBJ2-2; 9 bases align to TRBD1. The V gene end was trimmed by 4 bases and the J gene end by 4 bases; junction bases not matched to a gene: 8. Germline CDR1 is SGHNT and CDR2 is YYREEE (reference sequence). CDR3 length: 16 residues. The CDR3 DNA follows: TGTGCCAGCAGCGCTGGGGACAGGGCGGGCACCGGGGAGCTGTTTTTT. Protein product: CASSAGDRAGTGELFF.

This clone has a handful of counts. The V gene is TRBV7-2, the J gene TRBJ1-5; the D is unclear. In germline, CDR1 is SGHTA, CDR2 FQGNSA. This CDR3 spans 14 amino acids. V was shortened by 3 bases and J by 0 bases, with 6 bases between the two germline ends. CDR3 protein: CASSFTNSNQPQHF. The CDR3 DNA reads TGTGCCAGCAGCTTCACAAATAGCAATCAGCCCCAGCATTTT.

The gene calls are TRBV5-4 and TRBJ1-2; tentative D call: TRBD1 (6 bases). This CDR3 comprises 16 residues. Trimming took 0 bases from V and 0 from J, leaving 12 bases between them. The germline gives CDR1 SGHNT, CDR2 YYREEE (reference sequence). CDR3 in amino acids: CASSLDPTGTNYGYTF. The CDR3 DNA is TGTGCCAGCAGCTTGGACCCGACAGGAACTAACTATGGCTACACCTTC.

This clone was observed a few times. The genes are TRBV24-1 and TRBJ1-2, with D maybe TRBD1 (6 bases). CDR1 and CDR2 (germline): KGHDR, SFDVKD. CDR3 length equals 13 residues. The ends were cut back, 3 bases at V and 4 bases at J, with 8 bases in the middle. The CDR3 DNA is TGTGCCACCAGTGATCCGGACAGCTATGGCTACACCTTC. This sequence encodes CATSDPDSYGYTF.

The genes are TRBV5-4 and TRBJ2-3; tentatively, D is TRBD2 (6 bases). This CDR3 has 16 amino acids. Trimming left V 1 base short and J 2 bases short, with 14 bases between. Germline CDR1 SGHNT, CDR2 YYREEE (reference sequence). CDR3 residues: CASSLLGREVTDTQYF. The CDR3 bases are TGTGCCAGCAGCTTGTTGGGCAGGGAGGTCACAGATACGCAGTATTTT.

This chain uses TRBV19 with TRBJ2-3; possible D gene TRBD1, 8 bases. Trimming shortened V by 9 bases and J by 3 bases, and 31 bases separated the two germline ends. This CDR3 is 19 amino acids long. The germline V gene encodes CDR1 LNHDA and CDR2 SQIVND (reference sequence). The CDR3 region is CASSIYGAYTGGGTDTQYF. The CDR3 nucleotides read TGTGCCAGCAGCATATATGGTGCTTACACAGGGGGGGGGACAGATACGCAGTATTTT.

The V gene is TRBV6-5, the J gene TRBJ2-1; tentatively, D is TRBD1 (6 bases). CDR3 length equals 14 residues. Trimming pared 6 bases from V and 7 bases from J, leaving 16 bases between. From germline, CDR1 is MNHEY and CDR2 SVGAGI. CDR3 sequence: CASRRQVDSNEQFF. CDR3 DNA sequence: TGTGCCAGCAGGCGACAGGTGGATAGTAATGAGCAGTTCTTC.

The rearrangement links TRBV19 to TRBJ2-5; TRBD2 matches 8 bases. J lost 4 bases, V lost 5 bases, and 9 bases had no gene match. The CDR3 has 15 amino acids. Germline V gives CDR1 LNHDA, CDR2 SQIVND (reference sequence). CDR3 in amino acids: CASSFGLAGRETQYF. The CDR3 coding sequence is TGTGCCAGTAGTTTTGGACTAGCCGGCCGAGAGACCCAGTACTTC.

The chain links TRBV7-2 to TRBJ1-2; 10 nucleotides agree with TRBD1. Germline V gives CDR1 SGHTA, CDR2 FQGNSA. The CDR3 spans 15 residues. Trimming at V came to 4 bases and at J to 5 bases, leaving 7 bases not matched to a gene. Here the CDR3 reads CASSSQDRGGYGYTF. CDR3 sequence (DNA): TGTGCCAGCAGCTCCCAGGACAGGGGGGGATATGGCTACACCTTC.

The chain couples TRBV5-6 to TRBJ2-3; D possibly corresponds to TRBD1 (6 bases). The germline gives CDR1 SGHDT, CDR2 YYEEEE. This CDR3 contains 16 residues. Trimming cost V 4 bases and J 3 bases, with 18 bases left between them. CDR3 residues: CASSAATGALTDTQYF. Here the CDR3 DNA reads TGTGCCAGCAGCGCCGCGACAGGAGCCTTAACAGATACGCAGTATTTT.

This clone occurred a few times. The chain couples TRBV9 to TRBJ2-1, with 11 nucleotides matching TRBD2. With 3 bases clipped from V and 9 bases from J, the junction kept 11 bases outside the gene matches. This CDR3 spans 16 amino acids. The germline gives CDR1 SGDLS, CDR2 YYNGEE. CDR3 in amino acids: CASSATTSGGTGEQFF. The CDR3 nucleotides are TGTGCCAGCAGCGCTACTACTAGCGGGGGTACCGGTGAGCAGTTCTTC.

The CDR3 reads CASSQVGDTQYF. CDR3 coding DNA: TGTGCCAGCAGCCAAGTCGGGGATACGCAGTATTTT. The chain is built from TRBV3-1 (or the pseudogene TRBV3-2) and TRBJ2-3; unclear D gene. This CDR3 comprises 12 residues. Germline CDR1 and CDR2: LGHDT and YNNKEL (reference sequence). Trimming stripped 1 base from V and 6 bases from J, with 5 bases between.

This clone was observed a few times. The chain joins TRBV19 to TRBJ1-2; D perhaps matches TRBD1 (6 bases). The CDR3 spans 14 residues. Germline V CDR1 and CDR2: LNHDA, SQIVND (reference sequence). The ends were cut back, 3 bases at V and 4 bases at J, with 12 bases in the middle. The DNA for the CDR3 is TGTGCCAGTAGTATCGCGACAGGCTCCTATGGCTACACCTTC. It encodes CASSIATGSYGYTF.

This clone was picked up a small number of times. The chain employs TRBV18 and TRBJ2-1; TRBD1 matches at 10 bases. The CDR3 contains 16 residues. Germline loops: CDR1 KGHSH, CDR2 LQKENI. The V segment lost 5 bases and the J segment 6 bases; nucleotides outside the gene matches: 10. The CDR3, as DNA: TGTGCCAGCTCAGGTGGCCCGGGACAGGGGAGCAATGAGCAGTTCTTC. Translation gives CASSGGPGQGSNEQFF.

This rearrangement joins TRBV27 to TRBJ1-4, with D unclear. The CDR3 spans 16 residues. Germline assignment: CDR1 MNHEY and CDR2 SMNVEV (reference sequence). Deletions cut 0 bases from V and 0 bases from J, with 8 bases between. DNA for the CDR3: TGTGCCAGCAGTTTATCACCCGGGGCAACTAATGAAAAACTGTTTTTT. Protein product: CASSLSPGATNEKLFF. Combining the CDR3 with reference TRBV27 and TRBJ1-4 gives the whole variable domain EAQVTQNPRYLITVTGKKLTVTCSQNMNHEYMSWYRQDPGLGLRQIYYSMNVEVTDKGDVPEGYKVSRKEKRNFPLILESPSPNQTSLYFCASSLSPGATNEKLFFGSGTQLSVL.

V is TRBV6-5 and J is TRBJ2-7, with D possibly TRBD1 on 8 matching bases. This CDR3 has 14 amino acids. V dropped 4 bases and J dropped 2 bases, with 12 bases sitting between them. Per germline, CDR1 MNHEY and CDR2 SVGAGI. CDR3 nucleotide sequence: TGTGCCAGCAGTTTACAGGGGGGGCCCTACGAGCAGTACTTC. This encodes CASSLQGGPYEQYF.

The chain joins TRBV6-5 to TRBJ1-1; 10 bases match TRBD1. Trimming at V came to 7 bases and at J to 2 bases, leaving 4 bases not matched to a gene. Per germline, CDR1 MNHEY and CDR2 SVGAGI. The CDR3 is made up of 14 amino acids. The CDR3 spells CASIRDRGNTEAFF. The DNA for the CDR3 is TGTGCCAGCATCCGGGACAGGGGCAACACTGAAGCTTTCTTT.

The chain carries TRBV7-2 and TRBJ2-7, with 7 positions matching TRBD2. Losses at the gene ends were 1 base for V and 4 bases for J; bases not matched to a gene: 7. The CDR3 runs 15 residues. The V gene's germline CDR1 is SGHTA and CDR2 FQGNSA. Written as DNA, the CDR3 is TGTGCCAGCAGCTTAGGGGACGGGGGGTTGTACGAGCAGTACTTC. It yields the protein CASSLGDGGLYEQYF.

The gene calls are TRBV4-2 and TRBJ2-7; maybe TRBD1 (6 bases). The length of the CDR3 is 13 residues. The V gene's germline CDR1 is LGHNA and CDR2 YNFKEQ. The V and J ends lost 4 bases and 3 bases respectively, with 10 bases between them. The CDR3 is CASSLGQNYEQYF. CDR3 sequence (DNA): TGTGCCAGCAGCCTTGGACAGAACTACGAGCAGTACTTC.